The entry that follows covers one TCR beta chain sequence. The antigen it recognizes is unknown. Base qualities are missing; no much larger clone stands one base away. These data come from a study of early T cells in non-severe SARS-CoV-2 infection (dated by TCRdb to the early 2020s). About the study as a whole: Because TCR sequencing relied on bulk RNA taken from unsorted whole blood, pairing of alpha and beta chains was not possible.

This was a case-control study nested in a cohort of healthcare workers in London, UK, who had nasopharyngeal swab PCR tests and blood samples taken every week. Between 23 and 31 March 2020, the week of the UK lockdown, healthcare workers were enrolled and then followed up weekly for as long as 16 weeks. Overall study outcomes, separate from this receptor: Matching against VDJdb was skewed toward anti-spike CD8 responses, likely underestimated virus-specific expansions, and missed private and CD4 specificities.

CDR1 is given as SNHLY and CDR2 as FYNNEI, both from the germline V gene. Spanning cysteine to phenylalanine, the CDR3 consists of 12 amino acids. The CDR3 DNA has 36 bases and is translated from base 1. The trim is 4 bases for V and 6 bases for J, with a gap of 10 bases between the germline ends. Library generation was performed with 5' RACE. Sequencer: NextSeq 500. The TCR library protocol attached unique molecular identifiers to individual cDNA molecules to correct for sequencing error and PCR bias. Sequencing covered both TCR alpha and beta chains, and within each sample the abundances of alpha and beta sequences were tightly co-correlated. Per the original workflow: Decombinator V4 was used to perform V gene, J gene and CDR3 annotation of TCR sequences. Expanded TCRs were defined as changing significantly between any two time points under a Poisson model with p below 0.0001. TCR abundances were normalised to the total number of TCRs sequenced per sample and expressed as counts per million. MAIT TCRs were defined by TRAV1-2 paired with TRAJ12, TRAJ20 or TRAJ33, and iNKT TCRs by TRAV10 paired with TRAJ18. VDJdb, accessed 1 November 2021, was searched for CMV, EBV and SARS-CoV-2 annotated TCRs, with TCRs annotated for multiple antigens excluded. TCRdb cleaned the public reads at Q25 with fastp, built clones with MiXCR and kept in-frame beta chains. Each CDR3 protein appears once, grouped with its most common genes and DNA. The V and J calls follow TCRdb's processing rather than the paper's. Across this sample there are 55,000 to 80,000 distinct CDR3 sequences, with approximately 8.8% seen only once. Of the sample, around an eighth falls within the top ten clones.

The starting material was whole blood, obtained at baseline. The chain couples TRBV2 to TRBJ2-7; there is no confident call for the D gene. This sequence was found in an adult who was a healthcare worker with PCR-confirmed SARS-CoV-2 infection or an uninfected control (not recorded which). CDR3 sequence: CASSVIRTEQYF. The DNA is TGTGCCAGCAGTGTGATCAGGACCGAGCAGTACTTC.